This T cell receptor beta chain was obtained from a study of blood T cells in healthy people across ages. Sample-barcoded 5' priming and a J-beta primer mix drove a second PCR of roughly 7 to 11 cycles. The template-switch adaptor was a 5' adaptor with 12 random nucleotides. It tagged each cDNA molecule. Researchers report that each sample yielded at least 2.5 million CDR3-containing paired-end reads. TCRdb reanalysed the 5' RACE reads using MiXCR and keeps one entry per CDR3 protein. Among around 990,000 distinct CDR3 sequences listed, almost 25% were seen once. Germline V CDR1 and CDR2: MNHNS, SASEGT. CDR3 size: 15 residues. V was cut by 4 bases and J by 3 bases, with 16 bases left in between. Study-level points and caveats: Higher diversity, along with more naive CD4+ cells, distinguished long-lived donors from aged donors.

As regards this clonotype: Antigen: not known.

These sequences were also reported in another study, on T cells of mothers and their children. That paper notes: Each mother yielded more than 8 million TCR beta CDR3 reads. Each child yielded about 3 million reads.

This receptor was taken from a girl aged 2 to 10 in good health. The sequenced material came from blood. The chain has TRBV6-1 and TRBJ2-7; D perhaps matches TRBD2 (6 bases). The CDR3 here is CASSAGTPFDYEQYF. CDR3 sequence (DNA): TGTGCCAGCAGTGCCGGGACTCCCTTCGACTACGAGCAGTACTTC.